A single sample gave rise to the 11 T cell receptor beta chains below, sequenced in a study of T cell responses to AZD1222 COVID-19 vaccine (dated by TCRdb to 2020 to 2023). Read against the paper, the sample's time point label means: baseline before first vaccination. Library preparation used the immunoSEQ multiplex PCR assay. TCRdb's version of the immuneACCESS table is confined to in-frame rearrangements and falls short of the full clone set. An unresolved V gene accounts for under half of the shortfall where checked; the remainder is of unknown origin. The sample includes about 68,000 clones, with roughly 86% observed a single time. The ten largest clonotypes hold around 8% of the sample. The sequences come from peripheral blood, collected on day 0 of AZD1222 vaccination. These TCRs come from an adult in good health.

The CDR3 bases are TGCGCCAGCAGCCAAGTGGCGGGAGGCGGCACAGATACGCAGTATTTT. Its protein is CASSQVAGGGTDTQYF. The chain employs TRBV4-3 and TRBJ2-3; 8 nucleotides line up with TRBD2. With V trimmed by 1 base and J by 1 base, 4 bases remained unmatched. Germline V lookup: CDR1 LGHNA, CDR2 YSLEER. CDR3 length equals 16 residues.

This sequence joins TRBV11-3 and TRBJ2-1, with D uncertain. This CDR3 contains 13 residues. Germline lookup yields CDR1 SGHNT and CDR2 YENEEA. V was pared by 5 bases and J by 6 bases, with 11 bases between. Written as DNA, the CDR3 is TGTGCCAGCAGCGCGAACGACGGCAATGAGCAGTTCTTC. Protein: CASSANDGNEQFF.

This clone has only a few counts. V and J are TRBV18 and TRBJ2-1; D possibly matches TRBD1 or TRBD2 (5 bases each). Germline CDR1 reads KGHSH; CDR2 reads LQKENI. With 5 bases removed from V and 4 bases from J, the gap between germline ends came to 18 bases. This CDR3 has 16 residues. The CDR3 region has the DNA TGTGCCAGCTCAGGACGGGACGGGCCTTATTACAATGAGCAGTTCTTC. Translation gives CASSGRDGPYYNEQFF.

The chain couples TRBV30 to TRBJ2-3, with a possible D match to TRBD2 (5 bases). CDR1 is GTSNPN, CDR2 SVGIG, per germline (reference sequence). The V gene lost 8 bases and the J gene lost 2 bases, with 14 bases spanning the gap. The CDR3 is 13 residues long. The CDR3 loop is CAERQPLTDTQYF. Here the CDR3 DNA reads TGTGCCGAGCGGCAGCCCCTCACAGATACGCAGTATTTT.

The chain combines TRBV19 with TRBJ2-2; no clear D gene. V shed 6 bases and J shed 8 bases, with 16 bases lying between them. This CDR3 contains 14 residues. Germline CDR1 LNHDA, CDR2 SQIVND (reference sequence). The CDR3 here is CASRASAWVGELFF. In nucleotides, the CDR3 is TGTGCCAGTAGGGCGTCTGCATGGGTAGGGGAGCTGTTTTTT.

The CDR3 DNA follows: TGTGCCAGCTCACCACCAGACCTCTCTGGAAACACCATATATTTT. Translating it yields CASSPPDLSGNTIYF. The chain is built from TRBV18 and TRBJ1-3, with D unclear. CDR3 length: 15 residues. V lost 0 bases and J 0 bases, leaving 6 bases between the germline ends. The V gene's germline CDR1 is KGHSH and CDR2 LQKENI.

This clone was seen a few times. The chain is built from TRBV2 and TRBJ2-7, with 8 bases fitting TRBD2. V dropped 4 bases and J dropped 3; count of bases not matched to a gene: 5. The CDR3 is 14 amino acids. CDR1 is SNHLY and CDR2 is FYNNEI in the germline V gene. The CDR3 loop is CASSVERESYEQYF. CDR3 DNA: TGTGCCAGCAGTGTAGAGCGGGAGAGCTACGAGCAGTACTTC.

This chain uses TRBV10-1 with TRBJ2-2; 8 bases line up with TRBD2. Germline V gene sequence: CDR1 WNHNN, CDR2 SYGVQD (reference sequence). The ends lost 5 bases at V and 5 bases at J; junction bases unmatched: 1. The CDR3 consists of 13 residues. The CDR3 loop reads CASSLAGTGELFF. CDR3 nucleotide sequence: TGCGCCAGCAGTCTAGCGGGTACCGGGGAGCTGTTTTTT.

The chain links TRBV27 to TRBJ1-2, with TRBD1 as a possible D gene (5 bases). CDR3 size: 13 residues. Germline V gives CDR1 MNHEY, CDR2 SMNVEV (reference sequence). Trimming removed 3 bases at V and 3 bases at J, with 8 bases between. CDR3 in amino acids: CASSFSRDYGYTF. CDR3 DNA sequence: TGTGCCAGCAGTTTCTCCAGGGACTATGGCTACACCTTC.

This chain uses TRBV18 with TRBJ2-5, with D unresolved. Germline CDR1 and CDR2: KGHSH and LQKENI. V was trimmed by 3 bases and J by 1 base, leaving 12 bases between them. The CDR3 is 15 residues long. CDR3 in DNA: TGTGCCAGCTCACCGTCGCAGTTAGGCCAAGAGACCCAGTACTTC. Its protein product is CASSPSQLGQETQYF.

The rearrangement uses TRBV28 and TRBJ2-7, with a tentative D call TRBD2 (6 bases). This CDR3 comprises 15 residues. CDR1 and CDR2 (germline): MDHEN, SYDVKM. The V end was cut by 2 bases, the J end by 0 bases, with 11 bases between. The CDR3 DNA is TGTGCCAGCAGTTTAACGGAGACTAGCTCCTACGAGCAGTACTTC. Protein: CASSLTETSSYEQYF.